A selection of T cell receptor beta chains follows, all from one sample in a study of T cell repertoires in cytomegalovirus infection. A single record per CDR3 protein comes from TCRdb applying MiXCR to the reads. The table has some 350,000 distinct CDR3 sequences, 15% to 20% seen once; the top ten hold approximately 10%. Sequenced input: PBMCs. The origin of the receptors is a human donor in good health (CMV status not recorded). Some clones in this sample may be carry-over from other donors' samples. CDR3s include the opening cysteine and the closing phenylalanine or tryptophan. The D gene is left open where the match is weak. Some rows have no size entry. The others give once, few or many, or a class for an expanded clone.

J gene: TRBJ2-3
D gene: .
V gene: TRBV12-3/TRBV12-4
clone size: many
CDR3 protein: CASSLVSTLGTDTQYF
CDR3 DNA: TGTGCCAGCAGTTTAGTGTCTACCCTGGGAACAGATACGCAGTATTTT

J gene: TRBJ1-1
D gene: .
V gene: TRBV12-5
clone size: .
CDR3 protein: CASGFGGAGTEAFF
CDR3 DNA: TGTGCTAGTGGTTTTGGGGGGGCGGGTACTGAAGCTTTCTTT

J gene: TRBJ1-2
D gene: .
V gene: TRBV5-4
clone size: .
CDR3 protein: CASSSRTAYTF
CDR3 DNA: TGTGCCAGCAGCTCACGGACTGCCTACACCTTC

J gene: TRBJ2-7
D gene: .
V gene: TRBV7-2
clone size: many
CDR3 protein: CASSLGGSGTSPYEQYF
CDR3 DNA: TGTGCCAGCAGCTTAGGAGGGTCGGGAACTAGCCCCTACGAGCAGTACTTC

J gene: TRBJ2-7
D gene: TRBD1
V gene: TRBV7-2
clone size: many
CDR3 protein: CASSWDSYEQYF
CDR3 DNA: TGTGCCAGCAGCTGGGACAGCTACGAGCAGTACTTC

J gene: TRBJ2-3
D gene: TRBD1
V gene: TRBV6-2/TRBV6-3
clone size: many
CDR3 protein: CASRPLDRVGSTDTQYF
CDR3 DNA: TGTGCCAGCAGACCACTCGACAGGGTTGGGAGCACAGATACGCAGTATTTT

J gene: TRBJ2-3
D gene: .
V gene: TRBV7-2
clone size: .
CDR3 protein: CASSSPGGTDTQYF
CDR3 DNA: TGTGCCAGCAGCTCCCCAGGGGGCACAGATACGCAGTATTTT

J gene: TRBJ2-5
D gene: .
V gene: TRBV7-2
clone size: many
CDR3 protein: CASSPGYLETQYF
CDR3 DNA: TGTGCCAGCAGCCCAGGGTATCTCGAGACCCAGTACTTC

J gene: TRBJ1-1
D gene: .
V gene: TRBV10-3
clone size: few
CDR3 protein: CAISEQAEGIEAFF
CDR3 DNA: TGTGCCATCAGTGAGCAGGCAGAGGGGATTGAAGCTTTCTTT

J gene: TRBJ1-3
D gene: .
V gene: TRBV20-1
clone size: .
CDR3 protein: CSARRGSHSGNTIYF
CDR3 DNA: TGCAGTGCTAGGAGGGGAAGTCACTCTGGAAACACCATATATTTT

J gene: TRBJ2-4
D gene: TRBD2
V gene: TRBV6-6
clone size: .
CDR3 protein: CASSYAREGPLAKNIQYF
CDR3 DNA: TGTGCCAGCAGTTACGCGCGGGAGGGCCCTCTAGCCAAAAACATTCAGTACTTC

J gene: TRBJ1-5
D gene: .
V gene: TRBV7-2
clone size: many
CDR3 protein: CASSLDKRGWQPQHF
CDR3 DNA: TGTGCCAGCAGCTTGGATAAACGTGGGTGGCAGCCCCAGCATTTT

J gene: TRBJ2-4
D gene: .
V gene: TRBV6-2/TRBV6-3
clone size: few
CDR3 protein: CASNPGWGSKNIQYF
CDR3 DNA: TGTGCCAGCAACCCCGGTTGGGGATCCAAAAACATTCAGTACTTC

J gene: TRBJ2-3
D gene: .
V gene: TRBV4-3
clone size: few
CDR3 protein: CASSQEILGDDTQYF
CDR3 DNA: TGCGCCAGCAGCCAAGAAATCCTTGGAGACGATACGCAGTATTTT

J gene: TRBJ2-3
D gene: TRBD1
V gene: TRBV7-2
clone size: .
CDR3 protein: CASSKDRDSTDTQYF
CDR3 DNA: TGTGCCAGCAGCAAAGACAGGGATTCCACAGATACGCAGTATTTT

J gene: TRBJ1-1
D gene: .
V gene: TRBV13
clone size: many
CDR3 protein: CASQRRGGPEAFF
CDR3 DNA: TGTGCCAGCCAGAGAAGGGGAGGGCCTGAAGCTTTCTTT

J gene: TRBJ2-3
D gene: .
V gene: TRBV4-1
clone size: few
CDR3 protein: CASSQDGTTDTQYF
CDR3 DNA: TGCGCCAGCAGCCAAGATGGGACGACAGATACGCAGTATTTT

J gene: TRBJ1-4
D gene: .
V gene: TRBV7-8
clone size: few
CDR3 protein: CASSLAGTTGEKLFF
CDR3 DNA: TGTGCCAGCAGCTTAGCAGGGACGACGGGTGAAAAACTGTTTTTT

J gene: TRBJ1-2
D gene: .
V gene: TRBV5-4
clone size: .
CDR3 protein: CASSQGSEGYTF
CDR3 DNA: TGTGCCAGCAGCCAGGGGTCGGAGGGCTACACCTTC

J gene: TRBJ2-3
D gene: .
V gene: TRBV12-3/TRBV12-4
clone size: .
CDR3 protein: CASSLREWTDTQYF
CDR3 DNA: TGTGCCAGCAGTTTGCGGGAATGGACAGATACGCAGTATTTT

J gene: TRBJ1-1
D gene: .
V gene: TRBV7-2
clone size: many
CDR3 protein: CASSEVAEAFF
CDR3 DNA: TGTGCCAGCAGCGAGGTCGCTGAAGCTTTCTTT

J gene: TRBJ1-4
D gene: .
V gene: TRBV6-6
clone size: many
CDR3 protein: CASSYGGGTNEKLFF
CDR3 DNA: TGTGCCAGCAGTTACGGGGGGGGCACTAATGAAAAACTGTTTTTT

J gene: TRBJ2-2
D gene: TRBD1
V gene: TRBV7-3
clone size: .
CDR3 protein: CASSLRTGSTGELFF
CDR3 DNA: TGTGCCAGCAGCTTAAGGACAGGGAGCACCGGGGAGCTGTTTTTT

J gene: TRBJ2-1
D gene: TRBD1
V gene: TRBV7-4
clone size: few
CDR3 protein: CASSPHRGRGNEQFF
CDR3 DNA: TGTGCCAGCAGCCCTCACAGGGGGCGAGGCAATGAGCAGTTCTTC

J gene: TRBJ1-2
D gene: .
V gene: TRBV7-9
clone size: .
CDR3 protein: CASSLMAARSYGYTF
CDR3 DNA: TGTGCCAGCAGCTTAATGGCAGCCAGAAGTTATGGCTACACCTTC

J gene: TRBJ2-3
D gene: .
V gene: TRBV6-2/TRBV6-3
clone size: .
CDR3 protein: CATRLGRASTDTQYF
CDR3 DNA: TGTGCCACCCGACTCGGGAGAGCTAGCACAGATACGCAGTATTTT

J gene: TRBJ2-3
D gene: .
V gene: TRBV7-8
clone size: many
CDR3 protein: CASSFAEPTQYF
CDR3 DNA: TGTGCCAGCAGCTTTGCGGAACCAACGCAGTATTTT

J gene: TRBJ2-3
D gene: .
V gene: TRBV7-9
clone size: .
CDR3 protein: CASSPNGGGTDTQYF
CDR3 DNA: TGTGCCAGCAGCCCTAACGGAGGGGGCACAGATACGCAGTATTTT

J gene: TRBJ2-1
D gene: TRBD2
V gene: TRBV7-2
clone size: many
CDR3 protein: CASSLTSGVLNEQFF
CDR3 DNA: TGTGCCAGCAGCTTAACCAGCGGGGTCCTAAATGAGCAGTTCTTC

J gene: TRBJ2-7
D gene: TRBD2
V gene: TRBV6-1
clone size: few
CDR3 protein: CASGSGGRYEQYF
CDR3 DNA: TGTGCCAGCGGCTCGGGGGGGAGGTACGAGCAGTACTTC

J gene: TRBJ1-3
D gene: .
V gene: TRBV11-2
clone size: few
CDR3 protein: CASSLPLGRGNTIYF
CDR3 DNA: TGTGCCAGCAGCTTACCGTTGGGGAGGGGAAACACCATATATTTT

J gene: TRBJ2-7
D gene: .
V gene: TRBV12-3/TRBV12-4
clone size: .
CDR3 protein: CASSLYPYEQYF
CDR3 DNA: TGTGCCAGCAGTTTATACCCCTACGAGCAGTACTTC

J gene: TRBJ2-1
D gene: TRBD2
V gene: TRBV20-1
clone size: few
CDR3 protein: CSARLPIAGWGEQFF
CDR3 DNA: TGCAGTGCTAGATTGCCCATAGCGGGATGGGGTGAGCAGTTCTTC

J gene: TRBJ1-2
D gene: .
V gene: TRBV7-8
clone size: few
CDR3 protein: CASSLARGDSYGYTF
CDR3 DNA: TGTGCCAGCAGCTTAGCGCGAGGGGATAGCTATGGCTACACCTTC

J gene: TRBJ2-7
D gene: TRBD1
V gene: TRBV20-1
clone size: few
CDR3 protein: CSARDASGTGVYEQYF
CDR3 DNA: TGCAGTGCTAGAGATGCCTCCGGGACAGGCGTCTACGAGCAGTACTTC

J gene: TRBJ2-3
D gene: .
V gene: TRBV6-2/TRBV6-3
clone size: few
CDR3 protein: CASSYSSEDTDTQYF
CDR3 DNA: TGTGCCAGCAGTTACTCGTCGGAAGACACAGATACGCAGTATTTT

J gene: TRBJ1-6
D gene: TRBD1
V gene: TRBV7-6
clone size: many
CDR3 protein: CASSLRTGDPPLHF
CDR3 DNA: TGTGCCAGCAGCCTAAGGACAGGGGACCCACCCCTCCACTTT

J gene: TRBJ2-5
D gene: .
V gene: TRBV7-9
clone size: .
CDR3 protein: CASSPGQFVVFF
CDR3 DNA: TGTGCCAGCAGCCCCGGACAGTTCGTAGTATTCTTC